The entry below describes one TCR beta chain. These data originate in a study of blood T cell repertoires in COVID-19. Across the study: There were acute and convalescent COVID-19 samples, and they came from the United States, Italy and Spain. Sources were T cells, B-cell-depleted T cells, or PBMCs; the material itself was cDNA or gDNA.

Profiled with immunoSEQ multiplex PCR; TCRdb holds only in-frame clones, not every one. The sample lists about 160,000 clones, approximately 90% seen once, with 4.5% to 5% in the top ten. The CDR3 has 15 residues. The germline CDR1 and CDR2 sequences are SGHTA and FQGNSA. V was shortened by 5 bases and J by 2 bases, with 15 bases between the two germline ends. Recruited during active infection, patients (from Seattle) were subsequently followed longitudinally. The receptor comes from a man in his thirties or forties with COVID-19, enrolled during active disease. Sequencing used peripheral blood. The chain joins TRBV7-2 to TRBJ1-1, with D hard to call. CDR3 bases: TGTGCCAGCAGCCCCAGTTCGAGACACAACACTGAAGCTTTCTTT. Its protein is CASSPSSRHNTEAFF.